This record covers a single T cell receptor beta chain. Its specificity is not known. ViraFEST expansion of antigen-specific CD4+ T cells with viral peptide pools preceded sequencing. At the end of about ten days of culture, CD4+ T cells were isolated. Nucleocapsid antibody tests were negative, and the vaccine recipients had no prior SARS-CoV-2 infection. On days 3 and 7, fresh IL-2 medium replaced half the medium. The data stem from a study of vaccination effects on CD4 cells after COVID-19. Overall study: Participants each got two BNT162b2 or mRNA-1273 vaccine doses. Study outcomes and limitations: Cross-reaction with common cold coronaviruses was seen in only 1 of 255 vaccine-induced clones from healthy vaccinees. Sampling in the study covered few convalescent patients and included no early post-infection timepoints.

Sequenced by immunoSEQ multiplex PCR; TCRdb stores in-frame clones only, minus some. The repertoire includes about 73,000 clones, more than 60% of them detected once, and about 10% sits in the top ten. This CDR3 has 15 amino acids. CDR1 is GTSNPN and CDR2 is SVGIG in the germline V gene (reference sequence). J was trimmed by 1 base and V by 7 bases; bases with no gene match: 10. The rearrangement links TRBV30 to TRBJ1-2, with 9 bases matching TRBD1. The receptor comes from a human donor who received a COVID-19 vaccine. The source material was CD4+ T cells from PBMCs cultured with SARS-CoV-2 spike peptides, sampled before COVID-19 vaccination. CDR3: CAYTTGTGINYGYTF. The CDR3 DNA reads as TGTGCCTACACGACCGGGACAGGGATTAACTATGGCTACACCTTC.